This entry lists 2 T cell receptor beta chains sequenced from one sample in a study of shared clonotypes between healthy human individuals. Using immunoSEQ multiplex PCR, the repertoire was profiled, and TCRdb retains in-frame clones only, with some absent. The repertoire has 2,500,000 or so clones, roughly 90% of them found once; the top ten carry around 0.35%. The sequencing input was naive CD4+ T cells from PBMCs. The subset is: CD45RA+ positively selected. The source is a man between 18 and 35 years old in good health. Some clones in this sample may be carry-over from other donors' samples.

The chain employs TRBV19 and TRBJ2-5, with 7 bases lining up with TRBD2. The CDR3 extends over 15 amino acids. Germline CDR1 is LNHDA and CDR2 is SQIVND (reference sequence). The V and J ends lost 6 bases and 5 bases, in that order; junction bases with no gene match: 12. The CDR3: CASRAEAGDWETQYF. In nucleotides, the CDR3 is TGTGCCAGTAGGGCGGAGGCGGGAGATTGGGAGACCCAGTACTTC.

This rearrangement joins TRBV6-6 to TRBJ2-1; 7 nucleotides match TRBD2. The CDR3 has 15 residues. The germline V gene has CDR1 MNHNY and CDR2 SVGAGI (reference sequence). J lost 2 bases, V lost 5 bases, and 6 bases had no gene match. The CDR3 spells CASSLGGRTYNEQFF. CDR3 coding DNA: TGTGCCAGCAGTCTGGGAGGGCGGACCTACAATGAGCAGTTCTTC.